One sample yielded the 18 T cell receptor beta chains listed below, sequenced in a study of Graves' ophthalmopathy and Graves' hyperthyroidism. The authors amplified TCR beta CDR3 regions from RNA transcripts. First-round RT-PCR used HTBI primers; second-round multiplex PCR followed. TCRdb used MiXCR to reprocess the multiplex PCR reads, holding one entry per CDR3 protein. There are fewer than 600,000 distinct CDR3 sequences in the sample; 14% occur only once, and roughly 9.8% lies in the top ten. The sequencing sample was made of blood. The receptors originated from a woman in her thirties with Graves' ophthalmopathy.

The chain carries TRBV6-2 or TRBV6-3 and TRBJ1-4; weak D call: TRBD1 (5 bases). Trimming stripped 4 bases from V and 5 bases from J, with 23 bases between. CDR3 size: 18 residues. Per the germline V gene, CDR1 is MNHEY and CDR2 is SVGEGT. CDR3 amino acids: CASSSTLQGRRINEKLFF. The CDR3 region has the DNA TGTGCCAGCAGTTCTACACTCCAGGGCCGCCGAATAAATGAAAAACTGTTTTTT.

The chain employs TRBV28 and TRBJ1-2; TRBD1 agrees at 9 bases. V lost 6 bases and J lost 4; bases outside the gene matches: 15. The CDR3 has 17 residues. The germline CDR1 and CDR2 sequences are MDHEN and SYDVKM. CDR3 DNA: TGTGCCAGCAGGTTCATCCGGGACAGGGTGGAAAGCTATGGCTACACCTTC. Protein product: CASRFIRDRVESYGYTF.

This clonotype was seen repeatedly, ten times or more. V is TRBV10-2 and J is TRBJ1-6; 8 nucleotides agree with TRBD1. The germline V gene encodes CDR1 WSHSY and CDR2 SAAADI. This CDR3 has 15 amino acids. The V segment lost 6 bases and the J segment 6 bases; nucleotides outside the gene matches: 7. CDR3 sequence reads: CASRRGTGANSPLHF. For the CDR3, the DNA is TGCGCCAGCAGGCGCGGGACAGGCGCTAATTCACCCCTCCACTTT.

There are many counts of this clonotype. The chain couples TRBV20-1 to TRBJ2-7, with 9 bases that match TRBD1. CDR3 size: 15 residues. Germline V gene sequence: CDR1 DFQATT, CDR2 SNEGSKA (reference sequence). V was pared by 6 bases and J by 2 bases, with 11 bases of the junction left unmatched. The CDR3 here is CSAAGTGSGAYEQYF. For the CDR3, the DNA is TGCAGTGCAGCCGGGACAGGGAGTGGGGCCTACGAGCAGTACTTC.

This clonotype has ten or more counts. This sequence joins TRBV19 and TRBJ2-7; 8 nucleotides agree with TRBD1. Germline loops: CDR1 LNHDA, CDR2 SQIVND (reference sequence). V was clipped by 5 bases and J by 4 bases; unmatched bases: 7. This CDR3 is built from 14 residues. CDR3 amino acids: CASSSDRGVYEQYF. The CDR3, as DNA: TGTGCCAGTAGTTCCGACAGGGGCGTATACGAGCAGTACTTC.

This clonotype was counted ten times or more. A read error is possible here, since a much larger clone lies one base away. The chain couples TRBV6-5 to TRBJ1-6, with 7 nucleotides matching TRBD1. The CDR3 runs 15 residues. The germline V gene has CDR1 MNHEY and CDR2 SVGAGI. The V gene end was trimmed by 2 bases and the J gene end by 6 bases; junction bases not matched to a gene: 4. The CDR3 here is CASSYPYRGNSPLHF. As DNA, the CDR3 is TGTGCCAGCAGTTACCCCTACAGGGGTAATTCACCCCTCCACTTT.

This clonotype showed up many times. V is TRBV6-1 and J is TRBJ1-5; no reliable D call. Germline CDR1 MNHNS, CDR2 SASEGT. The CDR3 is 13 amino acids. V was pared by 6 bases and J by 0 bases, with 6 bases between. The CDR3 DNA sequence: TGTGCCAGCAGAGCCTCTAGCAATCAGCCCCAGCATTTT. Its translation is CASRASSNQPQHF.

There are a few counts of this clonotype. A much larger clone is a single base away; this may be a read error. The chain couples TRBV30 to TRBJ1-2; tentatively, D is TRBD1 (5 bases). The CDR3 runs 15 residues. Germline CDR1 GTSNPN, CDR2 SVGIG (reference sequence). The V end lost 0 bases, the J end lost 5 bases, and 16 bases lay between the germline ends. CDR3 loop: CAWSVRSTVFYGYTF. The CDR3, as DNA: TGTGCCTGGAGTGTACGGTCGACAGTATTTTATGGCTACACCTTC.

V is TRBV10-2 and J is TRBJ2-5; a weak D match, TRBD2 (5 bases). This CDR3 has 14 amino acids. Per germline, CDR1 WSHSY and CDR2 SAAADI. Trimming took 2 bases from V and 5 from J, leaving 12 bases between them. The CDR3 protein is CASSEQRPGETQYF. As DNA, the CDR3 is TGCGCCAGCAGTGAGCAACGACCGGGGGAGACCCAGTACTTC.

This clonotype came up many times. V usage is TRBV20-1 and J usage is TRBJ2-4; 7 bases are a match to TRBD2. Germline lookup yields CDR1 DFQATT and CDR2 SNEGSKA (reference sequence). After removal of 3 bases from V and 0 bases from J, the junction contained 11 bases not matched to a gene. The CDR3 extends over 17 amino acids. CDR3 DNA: TGCAGTGCTAGGTGGAGCGGGACCCCCTTAGCCAAAAACATTCAGTACTTC. Translated, it gives CSARWSGTPLAKNIQYF.

The chain combines TRBV29-1 with TRBJ1-2, with a tentative D call TRBD1 (6 bases). Per the germline V gene, CDR1 is SQVTM and CDR2 is ANQGSEA. The CDR3 is 16 amino acids. V lost 3 bases to trimming and J lost 0 bases, with 17 bases between them. The CDR3 reads CSVEKGDRFANYGYTF. The CDR3 bases are TGCAGCGTTGAGAAAGGAGACAGGTTCGCTAACTATGGCTACACCTTC.

This clonotype has a count of ten or more. The chain employs TRBV7-8 and TRBJ2-5; 7 bases align to TRBD2. Trimming at V came to 1 base and at J to 5 bases, leaving 7 bases not matched to a gene. The CDR3 length is 15 residues. Looked up from germline, CDR1 is SGHVS and CDR2 is FQNEAQ. The CDR3 DNA reads TGTGCCAGCAGCTTAGTGGGAGGGGAGCTGGAGACCCAGTACTTC. Protein: CASSLVGGELETQYF.

This clonotype was counted ten times or more. This chain joins TRBV28 and TRBJ1-6, with TRBD1 as a possible D gene (5 bases). The V end was cut by 6 bases, the J end by 8 bases, with 14 bases between. The CDR3 sequence is 14 residues long. Per germline, CDR1 MDHEN and CDR2 SYDVKM. CDR3 in amino acids: CASSGTLGDSPLHF. For the CDR3, the DNA is TGTGCCAGCAGCGGGACTCTGGGGGATTCACCCCTCCACTTT.

A few counts support this clonotype. V and J are TRBV7-9 and TRBJ1-1; D not resolved. The CDR3 is 14 amino acids. The V end was cut by 4 bases, the J end by 2 bases, with 11 bases between. Germline V lookup: CDR1 SEHNR, CDR2 FQNEAQ (reference sequence). CDR3 in DNA: TGTGCCAGCAGCTCCAGTTTTCCTAACACTGAAGCTTTCTTT. Translated: CASSSSFPNTEAFF.

This clonotype occurred many times. The gene calls are TRBV7-2 and TRBJ2-5, with 7 bases aligning to TRBD1. The J segment lost 5 bases and the V segment lost 7 bases, leaving 13 bases of the junction unmatched. The germline gives CDR1 SGHTA, CDR2 FQGNSA. The CDR3 is made up of 15 amino acids. CDR3 bases: TGTGCCAGCACCCCGACAGGGTGGGGTCGGGAGACCCAGTACTTC. As protein: CASTPTGWGRETQYF.

At least ten counts were recorded for this clonotype. The chain links TRBV24-1 to TRBJ1-1; 9 bases map to TRBD1. The CDR3 length is 13 residues. Germline-derived CDR1 and CDR2 are KGHDR and SFDVKD. The junction had 0 bases not matched to a gene; V was cut back by 2 bases and J by 6 bases. The CDR3 reads CATSDWTGAEAFF. The CDR3, as DNA: TGTGCCACCAGTGATTGGACAGGGGCTGAAGCTTTCTTT.

The genes are TRBV5-1 and TRBJ2-7, with D perhaps given as TRBD1 or TRBD2 (6 bases each). Germline loops: CDR1 SGHRS, CDR2 YFSETQ. The CDR3 loop spans 13 amino acids. V lost 4 bases to trimming and J lost 6 bases, with 14 bases between them. The CDR3 is CASSGSGGPEQYF. As DNA, the CDR3 is TGCGCCAGCAGCGGCTCCGGGGGCCCCGAGCAGTACTTC.

Many counts were recorded for this clonotype. This chain uses TRBV15 with TRBJ2-5; a weak D match, TRBD2 (6 bases). The V gene lost 0 bases and the J gene lost 4 bases, with 15 bases spanning the gap. The CDR3 has 16 amino acids. Germline CDR1 LNHNV, CDR2 YYDKDF (reference sequence). CDR3 sequence (DNA): TGTGCCACCAGCAGAGAAATAGGGGAGGTTGGAGAGACCCAGTACTTC. Translated: CATSREIGEVGETQYF.